Shown below are 10 T cell receptor beta chains from a single sample sequenced in a study of cytomegalovirus exposure and HLA in healthy donors. Method: immunoSEQ multiplex PCR; TCRdb's copy keeps in-frame clones and lacks some. This sample has about 98,000 clones; about 90% occur once, and the top ten carry around 6%. Input material: PBMCs. These receptors came from a man in his late teens or twenties in good health and CMV-seropositive.

Notes on this clone: One end of the junction varies from germline; a read error may be responsible. The chain couples TRBV11-2 to TRBJ1-1; D perhaps matches TRBD1 (6 bases). The germline CDR1 and CDR2 sequences are SGHAT and FQNNGV. The CDR3 length is 14 residues. This CDR3 is CASSPLGGGTEAFF. The CDR3 nucleotides are TGTGCCAGCAGCCCTCTCGGGGGGGGCACTGAGGCTTTCTTT.

There are a few counts of this clone. The genes are TRBV6-5 and TRBJ1-5, with no clear D. Germline assignment: CDR1 MNHEY and CDR2 SVGAGI. V was clipped by 5 bases and J by 5 bases, with 13 bases between them. The CDR3 is made up of 14 amino acids. The CDR3 sequence is CASSTGVGDQPQHF. CDR3 in DNA: TGTGCCAGCAGTACTGGAGTTGGAGATCAGCCCCAGCATTTT.

The rearrangement uses TRBV7-9 and TRBJ2-1; D gene uncertain. Germline assignment: CDR1 SEHNR and CDR2 FQNEAQ (reference sequence). CDR3 size: 11 residues. Trimming cost V 5 bases and J 5 bases, with 4 bases left between them. CDR3 in amino acids: CASSRDNEQFF. In DNA form, the CDR3 reads TGTGCCAGCAGCCGCGACAATGAGCAGTTCTTC.

V usage is TRBV4-1 and J usage is TRBJ2-5, with 11 positions matching TRBD1. Trimming at V came to 4 bases and at J to 2 bases, leaving 3 bases not matched to a gene. Germline V CDR1 and CDR2: MGHRA, YSYEKL. The CDR3 has 15 residues. CDR3 sequence reads: CASSRGQGAQETQYF. The CDR3 DNA reads TGCGCCAGCAGCCGAGGACAGGGGGCTCAAGAGACCCAGTACTTC.

The chain carries TRBV19 and TRBJ1-2; a possible D gene is TRBD1 (5 bases). V gave up 6 bases and J gave up 3 bases, with 17 bases separating them. The CDR3 contains 15 residues. Germline V gene sequence: CDR1 LNHDA, CDR2 SQIVND (reference sequence). CDR3 DNA sequence: TGTGCCAGTAGCCCGGGGGTGGCAGACGACTATGGCTACACCTTC. Translation: CASSPGVADDYGYTF. The whole variable domain, remainder taken from reference TRBV19 and TRBJ1-2, is DGGITQSPKYLFRKEGQNVTLSCEQNLNHDAMYWYRQDPGQGLRLIYYSQIVNDFQKGDIAEGYSVSREKKESFPLTVTSAQKNPTAFYLCASSPGVADDYGYTFGSGTRLTVV.

This chain connects TRBV7-9 to TRBJ2-5, with D maybe TRBD1 (6 bases). Trimming stripped 7 bases from V and 1 base from J, with 13 bases between. The CDR3 totals 14 residues. The germline V gene encodes CDR1 SEHNR and CDR2 FQNEAQ (reference sequence). The CDR3 DNA reads as TGTGCCAGCACCCATTGGGACACCCAAGAGACCCAGTACTTC. This gives the protein CASTHWDTQETQYF.

The chain couples TRBV5-5 to TRBJ2-2; D remains unclear. CDR1 and CDR2 (germline): SGHKS, YYEKEE (reference sequence). CDR3 length: 15 amino acids. Trimming took off 4 bases at V and 1 base at J, with 11 bases between the two ends. CDR3 sequence (DNA): TGTGCCAGCAGCATCCGGGTTATGAACACCGGGGAGCTGTTTTTT. It codes for CASSIRVMNTGELFF. Full variable domain (rest looked up from reference TRBV5-5 and TRBJ2-2): DAGVTQSPTHLIKTRGQQVTLRCSPISGHKSVSWYQQVLGQGPQFIFQYYEKEERGRGNFPDRFSARQFPNYSSELNVNALLLGDSALYLCASSIRVMNTGELFFGEGSRLTVL.

The chain uses TRBV4-2 and TRBJ1-4; D is undetermined. The V end was cut by 0 bases, the J end by 5 bases, with 10 bases between. The V gene's germline CDR1 is LGHNA and CDR2 YNFKEQ. CDR3 size: 15 residues. CDR3 in DNA: TGTGCCAGCAGCCAAGAGTCAGGCAAGAATGAAAAACTGTTTTTT. It specifies CASSQESGKNEKLFF.

The chain carries TRBV6-1 and TRBJ2-1; perhaps TRBD2 as D (5 bases). This CDR3 comprises 13 residues. Looked up from germline, CDR1 is MNHNS and CDR2 is SASEGT. Trimming stripped 7 bases from V and 6 bases from J, with 13 bases between. The CDR3 DNA follows: TGTGCCAGCATTAGGAGGACTTCCAATGAGCAGTTCTTC. Translating gives CASIRRTSNEQFF.

The V gene is TRBV4-3, the J gene TRBJ2-7; 8 bases map to TRBD2. Trimming cost V 3 bases and J 1 base; bases outside gene matches: 5. In germline, CDR1 is LGHNA, CDR2 YSLEER. The CDR3 sequence is 15 residues long. The CDR3 sequence: CASSQVTSGSYEQYF. The DNA of the CDR3 is TGCGCCAGCAGCCAGGTTACTAGCGGTTCCTACGAGCAGTACTTC.